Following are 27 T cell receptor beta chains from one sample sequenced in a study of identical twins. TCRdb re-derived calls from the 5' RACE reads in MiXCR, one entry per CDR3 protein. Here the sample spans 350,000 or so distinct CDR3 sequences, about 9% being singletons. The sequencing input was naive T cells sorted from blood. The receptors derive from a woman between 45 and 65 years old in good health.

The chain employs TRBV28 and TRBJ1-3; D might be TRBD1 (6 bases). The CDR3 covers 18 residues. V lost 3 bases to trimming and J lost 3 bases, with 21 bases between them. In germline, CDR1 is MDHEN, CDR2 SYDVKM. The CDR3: CASSLPSTGLWRGNTIYF. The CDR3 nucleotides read TGTGCCAGCAGTTTGCCCTCAACAGGGTTATGGCGTGGAAACACCATATATTTT.

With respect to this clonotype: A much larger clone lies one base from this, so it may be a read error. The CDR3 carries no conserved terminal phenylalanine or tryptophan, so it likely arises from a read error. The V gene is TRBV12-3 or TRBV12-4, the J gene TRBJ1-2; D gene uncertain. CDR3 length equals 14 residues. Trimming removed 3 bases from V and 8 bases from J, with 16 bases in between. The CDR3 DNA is TGTGCCAGCAGTTTGGACTACCCTCTCATGGGCTACACCTAC. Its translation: CASSLDYPLMGYTY.

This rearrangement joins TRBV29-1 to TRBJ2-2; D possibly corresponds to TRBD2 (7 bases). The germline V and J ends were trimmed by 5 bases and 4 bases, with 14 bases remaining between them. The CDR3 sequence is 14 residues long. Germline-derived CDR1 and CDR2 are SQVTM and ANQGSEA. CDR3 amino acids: CSVTTRGGTGELFF. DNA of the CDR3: TGCAGCGTTACGACTAGGGGGGGCACCGGGGAGCTGTTTTTT.

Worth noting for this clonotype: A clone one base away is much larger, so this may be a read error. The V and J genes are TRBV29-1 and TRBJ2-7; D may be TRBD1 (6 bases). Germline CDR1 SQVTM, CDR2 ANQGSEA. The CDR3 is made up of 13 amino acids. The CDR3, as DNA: TGCAGCGTTGAATTTGGCAGGGGCTACGTGCAGTACTTC. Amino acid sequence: CSVEFGRGYVQYF.

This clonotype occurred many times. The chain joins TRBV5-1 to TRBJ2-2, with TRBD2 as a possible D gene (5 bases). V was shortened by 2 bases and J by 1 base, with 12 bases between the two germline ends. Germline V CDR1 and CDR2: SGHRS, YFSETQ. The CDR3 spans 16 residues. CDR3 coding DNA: TGCGCCAGCAGCTTCCACGGCGGGCTGAACACCGGGGAGCTGTTTTTT. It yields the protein CASSFHGGLNTGELFF.

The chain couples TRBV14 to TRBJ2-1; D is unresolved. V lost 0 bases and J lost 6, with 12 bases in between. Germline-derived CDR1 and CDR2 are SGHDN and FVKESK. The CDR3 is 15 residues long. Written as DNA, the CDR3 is TGTGCCAGCAGCCAAGAACTGACGCGTAGCAATGAGCAGTTCTTC. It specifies CASSQELTRSNEQFF.

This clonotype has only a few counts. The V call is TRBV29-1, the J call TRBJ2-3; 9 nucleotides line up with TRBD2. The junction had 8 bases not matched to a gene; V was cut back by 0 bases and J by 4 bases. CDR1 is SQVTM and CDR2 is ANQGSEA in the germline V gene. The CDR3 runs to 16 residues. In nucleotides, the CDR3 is TGCAGCGTTGAAGATCTCCGGACTAGCGACCCAGATACGCAGTATTTT. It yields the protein CSVEDLRTSDPDTQYF.

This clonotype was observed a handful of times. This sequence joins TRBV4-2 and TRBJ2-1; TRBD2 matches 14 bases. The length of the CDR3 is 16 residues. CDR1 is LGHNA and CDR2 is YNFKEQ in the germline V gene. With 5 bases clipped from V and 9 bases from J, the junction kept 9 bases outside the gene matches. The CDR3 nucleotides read TGTGCCAGCAGCACGGGACTAGCGGGAGCGAACAGTGAGCAGTTCTTC. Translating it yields CASSTGLAGANSEQFF.

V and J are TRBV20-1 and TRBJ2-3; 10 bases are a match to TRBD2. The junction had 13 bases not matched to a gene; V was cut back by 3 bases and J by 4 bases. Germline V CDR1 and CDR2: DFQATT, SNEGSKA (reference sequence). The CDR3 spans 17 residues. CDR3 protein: CSASSPILAGIADTQYF. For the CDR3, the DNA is TGCAGTGCTAGTAGCCCTATACTAGCGGGAATTGCAGATACGCAGTATTTT.

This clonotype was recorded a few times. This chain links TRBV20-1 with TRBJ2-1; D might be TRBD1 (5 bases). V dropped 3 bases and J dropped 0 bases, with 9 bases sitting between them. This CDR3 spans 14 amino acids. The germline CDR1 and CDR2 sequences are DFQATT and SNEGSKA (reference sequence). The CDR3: CSASPRVSYNEQFF. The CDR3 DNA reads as TGCAGTGCTAGCCCCAGGGTCTCCTACAATGAGCAGTTCTTC.

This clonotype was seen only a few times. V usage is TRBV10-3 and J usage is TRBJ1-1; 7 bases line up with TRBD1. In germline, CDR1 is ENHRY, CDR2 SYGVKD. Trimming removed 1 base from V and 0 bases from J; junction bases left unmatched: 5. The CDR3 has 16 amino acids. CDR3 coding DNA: TGTGCCATCAGTGAGTGGGACAGCCAATTGAACACTGAAGCTTTCTTT. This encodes CAISEWDSQLNTEAFF.

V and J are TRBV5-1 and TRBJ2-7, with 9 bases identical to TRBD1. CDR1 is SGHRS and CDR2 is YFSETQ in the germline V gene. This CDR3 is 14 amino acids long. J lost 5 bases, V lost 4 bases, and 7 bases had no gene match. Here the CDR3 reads CASSPGQGRDEQYF. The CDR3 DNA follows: TGCGCCAGCAGCCCAGGACAGGGGCGAGACGAGCAGTACTTC. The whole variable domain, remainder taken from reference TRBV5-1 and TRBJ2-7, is KAGVTQTPRYLIKTRGQQVTLSCSPISGHRSVSWYQQTPGQGLQFLFEYFSETQRNKGNFPGRFSGRQFSNSRSEMNVSTLELGDSALYLCASSPGQGRDEQYFGPGTRLTVT.

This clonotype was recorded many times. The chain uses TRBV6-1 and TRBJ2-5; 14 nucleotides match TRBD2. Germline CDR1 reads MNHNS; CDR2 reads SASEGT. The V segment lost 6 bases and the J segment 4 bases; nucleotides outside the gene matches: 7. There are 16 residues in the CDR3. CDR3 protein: CASRAGLAGVLETQYF. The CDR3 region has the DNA TGTGCCAGCAGGGCGGGACTAGCGGGAGTGCTAGAGACCCAGTACTTC.

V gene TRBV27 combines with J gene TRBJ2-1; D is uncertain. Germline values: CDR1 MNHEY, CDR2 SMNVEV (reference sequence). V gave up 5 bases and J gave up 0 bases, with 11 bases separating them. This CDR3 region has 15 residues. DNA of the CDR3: TGTGCCAGCAGTCCTTCCCTGAGCTCCTACAATGAGCAGTTCTTC. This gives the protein CASSPSLSSYNEQFF.

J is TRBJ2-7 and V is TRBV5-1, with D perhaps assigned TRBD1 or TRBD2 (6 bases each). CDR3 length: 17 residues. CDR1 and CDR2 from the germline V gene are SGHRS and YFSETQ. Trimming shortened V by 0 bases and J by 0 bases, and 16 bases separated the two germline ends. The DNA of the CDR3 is TGCGCCAGCAGCTTGGCTGGAGGGGGAATTTTCTCCTACGAGCAGTACGTC. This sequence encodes CASSLAGGGIFSYEQYV.

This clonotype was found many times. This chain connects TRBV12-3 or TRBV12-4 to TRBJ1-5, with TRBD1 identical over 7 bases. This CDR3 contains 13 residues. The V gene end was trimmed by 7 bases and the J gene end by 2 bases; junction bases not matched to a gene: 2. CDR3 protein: CASTTGGNQPQHF. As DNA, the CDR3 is TGTGCCAGCACTACAGGGGGCAATCAGCCCCAGCATTTT.

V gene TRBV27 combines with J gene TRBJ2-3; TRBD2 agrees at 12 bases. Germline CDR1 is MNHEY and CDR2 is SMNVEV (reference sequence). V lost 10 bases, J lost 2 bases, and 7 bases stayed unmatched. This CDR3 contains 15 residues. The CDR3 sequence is CATAGLAGYTDTQYF. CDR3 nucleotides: TGTGCCACCGCCGGACTAGCGGGATACACAGATACGCAGTATTTT.

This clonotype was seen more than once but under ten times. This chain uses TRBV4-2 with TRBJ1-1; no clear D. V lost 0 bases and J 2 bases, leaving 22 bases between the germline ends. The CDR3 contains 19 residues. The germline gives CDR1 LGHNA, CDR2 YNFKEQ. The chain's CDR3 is CASSQDWTLGGLRNTEAFF. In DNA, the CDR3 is TGTGCCAGCAGCCAAGATTGGACCCTTGGCGGCCTCCGCAACACTGAAGCTTTCTTT.

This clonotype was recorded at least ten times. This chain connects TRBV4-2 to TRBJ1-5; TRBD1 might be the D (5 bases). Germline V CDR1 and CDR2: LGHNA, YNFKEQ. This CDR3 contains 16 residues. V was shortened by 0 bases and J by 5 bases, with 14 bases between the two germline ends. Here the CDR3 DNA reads TGTGCCAGCAGCCAAGATCTGGGATCAGGGCATCAGCCCCAGCATTTT. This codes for CASSQDLGSGHQPQHF.

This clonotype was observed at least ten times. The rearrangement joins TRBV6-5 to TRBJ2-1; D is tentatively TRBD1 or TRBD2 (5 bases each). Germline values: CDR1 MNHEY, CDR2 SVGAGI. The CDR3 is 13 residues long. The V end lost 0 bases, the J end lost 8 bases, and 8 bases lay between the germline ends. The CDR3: CASSYSMGDEQFF. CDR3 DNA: TGTGCCAGCAGTTACTCGATGGGGGATGAGCAGTTCTTC.

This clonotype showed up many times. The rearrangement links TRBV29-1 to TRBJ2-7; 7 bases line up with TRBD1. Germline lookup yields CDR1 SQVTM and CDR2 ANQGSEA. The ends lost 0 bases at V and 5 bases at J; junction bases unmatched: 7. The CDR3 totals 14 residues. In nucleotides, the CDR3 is TGCAGCGTTGAAGATCGACAGGGCATGGACGAGCAGTACTTC. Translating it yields CSVEDRQGMDEQYF.

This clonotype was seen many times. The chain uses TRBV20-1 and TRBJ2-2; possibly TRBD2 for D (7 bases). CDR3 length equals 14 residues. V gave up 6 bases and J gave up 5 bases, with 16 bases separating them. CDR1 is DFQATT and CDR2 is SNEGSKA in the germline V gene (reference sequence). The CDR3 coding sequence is TGCAGTGCAAAGGGGGGGTCGGAGACCGGGGAGCTGTTTTTT. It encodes CSAKGGSETGELFF.

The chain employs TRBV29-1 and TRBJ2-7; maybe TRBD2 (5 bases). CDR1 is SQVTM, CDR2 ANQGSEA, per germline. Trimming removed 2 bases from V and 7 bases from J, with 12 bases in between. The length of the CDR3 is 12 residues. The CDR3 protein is CSVELGSREQYV. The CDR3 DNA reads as TGCAGCGTTGAATTGGGGAGTCGAGAGCAGTACGTC.

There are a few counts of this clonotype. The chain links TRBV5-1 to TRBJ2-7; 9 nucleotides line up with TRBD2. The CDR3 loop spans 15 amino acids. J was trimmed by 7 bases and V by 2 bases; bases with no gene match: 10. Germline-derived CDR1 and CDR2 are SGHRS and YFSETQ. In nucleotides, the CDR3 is TGCGCCAGCAGCTTTGTGGGCGGGAGGGCCGGGGAGCAGTACTTC. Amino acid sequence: CASSFVGGRAGEQYF.

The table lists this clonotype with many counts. The CDR3 loop reads CSVEGLPTDTQYF. In nucleotides, the CDR3 is TGCAGTGTGGAAGGACTACCCACAGATACGCAGTATTTT. The chain couples TRBV20-1 to TRBJ2-3, with D tentatively TRBD2 (6 bases). Trimming pared 7 bases from V and 2 bases from J, leaving 13 bases between. CDR1 and CDR2 (germline): DFQATT, SNEGSKA (reference sequence). This CDR3 region has 13 residues.

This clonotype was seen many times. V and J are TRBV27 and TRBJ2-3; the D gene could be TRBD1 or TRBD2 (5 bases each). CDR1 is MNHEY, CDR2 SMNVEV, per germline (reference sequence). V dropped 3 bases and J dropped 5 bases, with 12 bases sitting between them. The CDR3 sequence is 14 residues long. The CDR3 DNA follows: TGTGCCAGCAGTTTGTACGGGGCTAGAGATACGCAGTATTTT. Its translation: CASSLYGARDTQYF.

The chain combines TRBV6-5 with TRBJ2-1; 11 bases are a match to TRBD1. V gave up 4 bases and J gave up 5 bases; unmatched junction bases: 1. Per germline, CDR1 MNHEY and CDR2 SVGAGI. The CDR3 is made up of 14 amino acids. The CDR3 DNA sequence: TGTGCCAGCAGTTTGGACAGGGGGCACAATGAGCAGTTCTTC. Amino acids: CASSLDRGHNEQFF.